In its sample, the clone carrying this T cell receptor (beta chain) was seen many times. Its antigen remains unknown. The lymph nodes were axillary draining lymph nodes from breast cancer patients. TCRdb fed the multiplex PCR reads into MiXCR, producing one record per CDR3 protein. The sample contains 200,000 to 250,000 distinct CDR3 sequences, less than 40% of which appear only once. These data come from a study of breast tumors, draining lymph nodes, adjacent tissues. Notes on the study in general: Tumor and nontumor repertoires were significantly more similar in luminal-like than in basal-like breast cancer.

Trimming pared 1 base from V and 0 bases from J, leaving 12 bases between. Germline CDR1 reads SGHTA; CDR2 reads FQGNSA. The CDR3 is 16 residues long. This chain uses TRBV7-2 with TRBJ2-5, with a tentative D call TRBD2 (6 bases). This clonotype originated in a female donor with breast cancer. Some clones in this sample may be carry-over from other donors' samples. The sequencing input was axillary lymph node tissue. The CDR3 region is CASSLVGRGNQETQYF. The CDR3 DNA is TGTGCCAGCAGCTTAGTAGGTCGGGGGAACCAAGAGACCCAGTACTTC. Full variable domain (rest looked up from reference TRBV7-2 and TRBJ2-5): GAGVSQSPSNKVTEKGKDVELRCDPISGHTALYWYRQSLGQGLEFLIYFQGNSAPDKSGLPSDRFSAERTGGSVSTLTIQRTQQEDSAVYLCASSLVGRGNQETQYFGPGTRLLVL.